This T cell receptor (beta chain) was recorded in a study of cytomegalovirus exposure and HLA in healthy donors. As regards this clone: Its antigen is currently unknown. The same CDR3 can be traced to other DNA sequences in this sample.

The PCR contained 60 Vbeta and 13 Jbeta primers. Assay used: immunoSEQ multiplex PCR; TCRdb lists only in-frame clones, some missing. Found here are about 180,000 clones, more than 75% of them singletons; the top ten hold less than 2.5%. Study-level points and caveats: Overall, roughly 160 TCR beta chains were annotated as cytomegalovirus-associated.

Sequenced input: PBMCs. This TCR came from a woman under 40 in good health and CMV-seropositive.

CDR3: CASSFRGAETQYF. CDR3 nucleotides: TGTGCCAGCAGCTTTCGGGGGGCAGAGACCCAGTACTTC. This chain joins TRBV7-9 and TRBJ2-5, with TRBD2 as a possible D gene (7 bases). The germline gives CDR1 SEHNR, CDR2 FQNEAQ (reference sequence). The CDR3 consists of 13 residues. With 3 bases removed from V and 4 bases from J, the gap between germline ends came to 9 bases.